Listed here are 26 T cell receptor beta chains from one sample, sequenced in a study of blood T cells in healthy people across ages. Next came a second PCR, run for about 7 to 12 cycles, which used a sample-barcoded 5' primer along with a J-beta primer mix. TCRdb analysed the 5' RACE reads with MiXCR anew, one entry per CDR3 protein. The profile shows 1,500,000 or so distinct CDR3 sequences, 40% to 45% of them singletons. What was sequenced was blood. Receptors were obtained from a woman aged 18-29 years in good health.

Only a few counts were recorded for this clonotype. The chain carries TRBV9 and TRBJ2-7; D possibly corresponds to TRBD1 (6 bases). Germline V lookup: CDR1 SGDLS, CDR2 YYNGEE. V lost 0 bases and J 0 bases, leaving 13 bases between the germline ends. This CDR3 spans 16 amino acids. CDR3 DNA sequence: TGTGCCAGCAGCGTAGAGGACAGTAGTCTCTCCTACGAGCAGTACTTC. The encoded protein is CASSVEDSSLSYEQYF.

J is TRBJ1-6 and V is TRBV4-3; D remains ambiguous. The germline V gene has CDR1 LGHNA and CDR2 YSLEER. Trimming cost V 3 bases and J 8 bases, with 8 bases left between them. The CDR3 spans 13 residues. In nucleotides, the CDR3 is TGCGCCAGCAGCCAGCCGGGCGATTCACCCCTCCACTTT. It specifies CASSQPGDSPLHF.

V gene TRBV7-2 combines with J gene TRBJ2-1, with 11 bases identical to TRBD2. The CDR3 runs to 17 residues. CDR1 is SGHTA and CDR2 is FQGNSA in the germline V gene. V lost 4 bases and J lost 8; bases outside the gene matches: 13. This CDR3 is CASSSSRLAGGPDEQFF. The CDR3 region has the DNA TGTGCCAGCAGCTCCAGTAGGTTAGCGGGGGGGCCCGATGAGCAGTTCTTC.

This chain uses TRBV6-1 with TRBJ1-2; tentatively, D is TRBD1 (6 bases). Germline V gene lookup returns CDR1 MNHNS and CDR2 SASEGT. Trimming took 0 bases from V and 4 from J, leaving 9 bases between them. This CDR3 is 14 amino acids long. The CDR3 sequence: CASSEATGSYGYTF. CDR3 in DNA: TGTGCCAGCAGTGAAGCGACAGGCAGCTATGGCTACACCTTC.

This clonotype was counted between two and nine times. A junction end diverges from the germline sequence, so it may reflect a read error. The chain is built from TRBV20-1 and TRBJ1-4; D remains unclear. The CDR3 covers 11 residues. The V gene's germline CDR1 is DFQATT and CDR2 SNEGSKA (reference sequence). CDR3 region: CSTQKGEKLFF. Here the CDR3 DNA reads TGTAGCACACAGAAGGGCGAAAAACTGTTTTTT.

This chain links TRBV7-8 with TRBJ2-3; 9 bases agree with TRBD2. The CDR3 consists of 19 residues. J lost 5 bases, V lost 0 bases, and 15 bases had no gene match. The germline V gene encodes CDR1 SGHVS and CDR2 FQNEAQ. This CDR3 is CASSLATTLAGVKRDTQYF. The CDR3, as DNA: TGTGCCAGCAGCTTAGCTACCACCTTAGCGGGAGTTAAGCGAGATACGCAGTATTTT.

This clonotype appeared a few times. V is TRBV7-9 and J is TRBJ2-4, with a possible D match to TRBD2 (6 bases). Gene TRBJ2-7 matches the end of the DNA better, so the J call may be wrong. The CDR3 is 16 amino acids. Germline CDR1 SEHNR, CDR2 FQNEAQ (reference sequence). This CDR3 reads CASSPSQVAASYEQYF. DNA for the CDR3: TGTGCCAGCAGCCCTTCCCAAGTAGCGGCGTCCTACGAGCAGTACTTC.

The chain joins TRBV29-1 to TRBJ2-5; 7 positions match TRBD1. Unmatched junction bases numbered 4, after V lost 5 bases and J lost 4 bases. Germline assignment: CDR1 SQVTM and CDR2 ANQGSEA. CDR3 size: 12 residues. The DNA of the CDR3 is TGCAGCGTTTTGCAGGGGGTAGAGACCCAGTACTTC. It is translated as CSVLQGVETQYF. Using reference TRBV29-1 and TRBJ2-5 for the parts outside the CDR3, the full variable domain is SAVISQKPSRDICQRGTSLTIQCQVDSQVTMMFWYRQQPGQSLTLIATANQGSEATYESGFVIDKFPISRPNLTFSTLTVSNMSPEDSSIYLCSVLQGVETQYFGPGTRLLVL.

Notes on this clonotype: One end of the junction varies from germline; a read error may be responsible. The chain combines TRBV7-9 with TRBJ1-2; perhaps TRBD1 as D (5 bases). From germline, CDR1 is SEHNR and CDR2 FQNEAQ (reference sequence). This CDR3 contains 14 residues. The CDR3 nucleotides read TGTGCCTGCAGCCCCGGGGGGGGTAACTATGGCTACACCTTC. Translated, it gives CACSPGGGNYGYTF.

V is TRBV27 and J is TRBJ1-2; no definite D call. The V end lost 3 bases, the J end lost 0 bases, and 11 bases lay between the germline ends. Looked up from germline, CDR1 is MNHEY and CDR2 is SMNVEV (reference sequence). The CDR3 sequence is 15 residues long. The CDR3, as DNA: TGTGCCAGCAGTTTCGTCGCAGGAGCTAACTATGGCTACACCTTC. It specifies CASSFVAGANYGYTF.

The CDR3 reads CASSQTSGGFSTDTQYF. CDR3 DNA sequence: TGCGCCAGCAGCCAAACTAGCGGGGGATTTAGCACAGATACGCAGTATTTT. The chain couples TRBV4-3 to TRBJ2-3; TRBD2 agrees at 11 bases. The CDR3 runs 17 residues. Germline assignment: CDR1 LGHNA and CDR2 YSLEER. V dropped 2 bases and J dropped 0; count of bases not matched to a gene: 4.

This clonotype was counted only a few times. This CDR3 reads CSAPSREGTEAFF. The CDR3 bases are TGCAGTGCCCCGAGTAGGGAGGGGACTGAAGCTTTCTTT. The chain recombines TRBV20-1 with TRBJ1-1; a possible D gene is TRBD1 (5 bases). The CDR3 runs 13 residues. Trimming took 6 bases from V and 5 from J, leaving 16 bases between them. Germline values: CDR1 DFQATT, CDR2 SNEGSKA (reference sequence).

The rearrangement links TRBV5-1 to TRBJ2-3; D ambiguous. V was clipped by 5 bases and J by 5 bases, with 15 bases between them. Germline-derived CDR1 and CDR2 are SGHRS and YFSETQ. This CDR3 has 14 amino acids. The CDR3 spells CASSVVGWGDTQYF. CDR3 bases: TGCGCCAGCAGTGTGGTTGGGTGGGGAGATACGCAGTATTTT.

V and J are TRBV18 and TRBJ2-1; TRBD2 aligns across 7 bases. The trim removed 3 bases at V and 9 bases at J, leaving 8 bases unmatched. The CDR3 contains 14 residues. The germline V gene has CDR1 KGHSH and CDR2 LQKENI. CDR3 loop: CASSPTYGRREQFF. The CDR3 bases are TGTGCCAGCTCACCGACCTACGGGAGGCGTGAGCAGTTCTTC.

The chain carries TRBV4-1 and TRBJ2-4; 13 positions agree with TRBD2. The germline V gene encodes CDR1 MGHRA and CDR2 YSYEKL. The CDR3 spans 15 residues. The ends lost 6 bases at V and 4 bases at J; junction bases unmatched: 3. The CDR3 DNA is TGCGCCAGCAGACCACTAGCGGGAGGGAAAAACATTCAGTACTTC. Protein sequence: CASRPLAGGKNIQYF.

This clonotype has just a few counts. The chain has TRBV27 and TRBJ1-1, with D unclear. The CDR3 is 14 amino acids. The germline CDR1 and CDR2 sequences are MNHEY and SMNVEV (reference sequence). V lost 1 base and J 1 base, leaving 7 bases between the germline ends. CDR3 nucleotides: TGTGCCAGCAGTTTATTCCCGGGGAACACTGAAGCTTTCTTT. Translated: CASSLFPGNTEAFF.

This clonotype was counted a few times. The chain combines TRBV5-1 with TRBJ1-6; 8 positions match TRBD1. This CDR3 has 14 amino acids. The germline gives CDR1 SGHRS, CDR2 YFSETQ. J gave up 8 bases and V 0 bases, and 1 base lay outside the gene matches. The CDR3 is CASSLDRGYSPLHF. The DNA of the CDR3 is TGCGCCAGCAGCTTGGACAGGGGGTATTCACCCCTCCACTTT.

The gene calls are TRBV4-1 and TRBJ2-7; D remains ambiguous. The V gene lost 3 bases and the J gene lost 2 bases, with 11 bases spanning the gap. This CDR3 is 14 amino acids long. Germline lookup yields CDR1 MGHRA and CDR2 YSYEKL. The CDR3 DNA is TGCGCCAGCAGCCACCCTACAACAGCCTACGAGCAGTACTTC. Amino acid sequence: CASSHPTTAYEQYF.

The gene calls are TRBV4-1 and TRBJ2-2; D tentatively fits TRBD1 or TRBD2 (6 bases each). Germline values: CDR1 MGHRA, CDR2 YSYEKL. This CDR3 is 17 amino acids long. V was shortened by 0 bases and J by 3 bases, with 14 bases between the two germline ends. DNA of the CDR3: TGCGCCAGCAGCCAAGAGGGTAGAGGGGGGTACACCGGGGAGCTGTTTTTT. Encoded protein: CASSQEGRGGYTGELFF.

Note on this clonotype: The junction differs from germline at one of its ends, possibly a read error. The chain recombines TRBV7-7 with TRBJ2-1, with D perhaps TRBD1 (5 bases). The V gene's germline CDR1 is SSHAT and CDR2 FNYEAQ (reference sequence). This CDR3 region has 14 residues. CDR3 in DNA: TGTGCTAGCAGCCCGACAGTCTCCTACAATGAGCAGTTCTTC. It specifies CASSPTVSYNEQFF.

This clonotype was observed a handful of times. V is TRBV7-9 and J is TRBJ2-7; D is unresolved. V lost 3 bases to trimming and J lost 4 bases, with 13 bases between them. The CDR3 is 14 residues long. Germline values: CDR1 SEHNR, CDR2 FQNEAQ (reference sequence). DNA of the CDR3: TGTGCCAGCAGCTTCGGAACCAGCCTATACGAGCAGTACTTC. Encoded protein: CASSFGTSLYEQYF. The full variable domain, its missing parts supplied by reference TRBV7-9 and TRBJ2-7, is DTGVSQNPRHKITKRGQNVTFRCDPISEHNRLYWYRQTLGQGPEFLTYFQNEAQLEKSRLLSDRFSAERPKGSFSTLEIQRTEQGDSAMYLCASSFGTSLYEQYFGPGTRLTVT.

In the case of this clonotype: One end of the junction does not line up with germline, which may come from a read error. CDR3 sequence: CASSEGRFTRELFF. The CDR3 nucleotides are TGCGCCAGCAGTGAGGGCAGATTCACCAGGGAGCTGTTTTTT. The rearrangement uses TRBV10-1 and TRBJ2-2; no reliable D call. From germline, CDR1 is WNHNN and CDR2 SYGVQD (reference sequence). This CDR3 is built from 14 residues.

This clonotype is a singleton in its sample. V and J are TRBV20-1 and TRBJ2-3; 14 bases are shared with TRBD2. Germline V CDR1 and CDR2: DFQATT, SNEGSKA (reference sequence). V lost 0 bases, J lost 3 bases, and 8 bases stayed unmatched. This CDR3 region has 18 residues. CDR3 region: CSARDPVTSGRVTDTQYF. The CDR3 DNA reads TGCAGTGCTAGAGATCCGGTGACTAGCGGGAGGGTTACAGATACGCAGTATTTT.

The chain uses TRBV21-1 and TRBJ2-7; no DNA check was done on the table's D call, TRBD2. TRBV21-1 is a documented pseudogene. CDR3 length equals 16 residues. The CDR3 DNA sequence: TGTGCCAGCAGCAAAATAGGCAGGGTGCTAGTTGACGGGCAGTACTTC. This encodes CASSKIGRVLVDGQYF.

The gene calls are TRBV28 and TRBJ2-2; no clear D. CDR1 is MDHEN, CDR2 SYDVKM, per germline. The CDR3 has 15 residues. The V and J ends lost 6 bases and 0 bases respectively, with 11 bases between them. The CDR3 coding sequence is TGTGCCAGCAGCCCTCCCCCGTCGAACACCGGGGAGCTGTTTTTT. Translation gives CASSPPPSNTGELFF.

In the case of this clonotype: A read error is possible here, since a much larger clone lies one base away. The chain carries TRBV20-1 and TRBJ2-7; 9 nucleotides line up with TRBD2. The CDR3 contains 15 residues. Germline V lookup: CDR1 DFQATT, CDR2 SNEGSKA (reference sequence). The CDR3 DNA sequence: TGCAGTGCTAGAGATCCAGCGGGAGGATCCTACGAGCGGTACTTC. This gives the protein CSARDPAGGSYERYF.